A selection of T cell receptor beta chains follows, all from one sample in a study of T-cell memory formation after mild COVID-19. TCRdb ran MiXCR on the 5' RACE reads and lists one entry per CDR3 protein. The data contain approximately 560,000 distinct CDR3 sequences, around 16% of them singletons. Sequenced input: PBMCs or a T cell subset sorted from them (not recorded which). These receptor sequences come from an adult woman who had mild COVID-19 (a few samples of this study predate the infection). Cell type and time point are not known. CDR3s include the opening cysteine and the closing phenylalanine or tryptophan. A D gene is named only where the DNA matches it firmly. Clone size is shown for a subset of rows, as once, few, many or a class of expanded clone.

j_gene	d_gene	v_gene	abundance	CDR3aa	CDR3nt
TRBJ1-2	NA	TRBV5-1	NA	CASRGGISNYGYTF	TGCGCCAGCAGAGGCGGAATATCGAACTATGGCTACACCTTC
TRBJ2-7	TRBD2	TRBV10-3	NA	CASTGSGTSGVEQYF	TGTGCCAGCACCGGCTCCGGGACTAGCGGGGTCGAGCAGTACTTC
TRBJ1-1	NA	TRBV20-1	few	CSARIAREGAEAFF	TGCAGTGCTAGGATTGCCAGGGAAGGTGCTGAAGCTTTCTTT
TRBJ2-3	NA	TRBV7-9	few	CASSLPSADTQYF	TGTGCCAGCAGCTTACCTAGCGCAGATACGCAGTATTTT
TRBJ2-5	TRBD1	TRBV4-1	NA	CASSEGQGEETQYF	TGCGCCAGCAGCGAGGGACAGGGGGAAGAGACCCAGTACTTC
TRBJ2-2	NA	TRBV9	NA	CASSVGPGELFF	TGTGCCAGCAGCGTAGGGCCCGGGGAGCTGTTTTTT
TRBJ1-5	NA	TRBV24-1	NA	CATSEAGTTNQPQHF	TGTGCCACCAGTGAGGCTGGGACGACGAATCAGCCCCAGCATTTT
TRBJ2-4	NA	TRBV12-3/TRBV12-4	few	CASSSLTIAKNIQYF	TGTGCCAGCAGCTCCTTAACTATAGCCAAAAACATTCAGTACTTC
TRBJ2-7	NA	TRBV9	few	CASSVGGSLVDEQYF	TGTGCCAGCAGCGTAGGGGGATCCTTGGTGGACGAGCAGTACTTC
TRBJ2-3	NA	TRBV5-1	many	CASSLEQSTDTQYF	TGCGCCAGCAGCTTGGAGCAGTCCACAGATACGCAGTATTTT
TRBJ2-1	TRBD2	TRBV6-5	NA	CASTPGGGIGQFF	TGTGCCAGCACCCCTGGCGGGGGGATCGGGCAGTTCTTC
TRBJ2-1	TRBD2	TRBV20-1	NA	CSARAPLAGVENEQFF	TGCAGTGCTAGAGCACCCTTAGCGGGAGTGGAGAATGAGCAGTTCTTC
TRBJ2-7	NA	TRBV5-1	few	CASSLSGLEQYF	TGCGCCAGCAGCTTGTCGGGACTCGAGCAGTACTTC
TRBJ1-1	NA	TRBV12-3/TRBV12-4	NA	CASSLSRTEAFF	TGTGCCAGCAGTTTAAGTAGGACTGAAGCTTTCTTT
TRBJ1-1	NA	TRBV12-3/TRBV12-4	many	CASSLGEGTEAFF	TGTGCCAGCAGTTTAGGGGAGGGCACTGAAGCTTTCTTT
TRBJ2-2	NA	TRBV6-5	few	CASSLTEGRNTGELFF	TGTGCCAGCAGTTTAACGGAGGGACGGAACACCGGGGAGCTGTTTTTT
TRBJ2-3	NA	TRBV5-1	NA	CASSDPSLSRTDTQYF	TGCGCCAGCAGCGACCCTAGTTTATCCCGGACAGATACGCAGTATTTT
TRBJ2-1	NA	TRBV15	NA	CATSGFGEVYNEQFF	TGTGCCACCAGCGGGTTTGGGGAAGTTTACAATGAGCAGTTCTTC
TRBJ2-1	NA	TRBV6-5	NA	CASSYSGTANNEQFF	TGTGCCAGCAGTTACAGCGGGACAGCTAACAATGAGCAGTTCTTC
TRBJ1-4	TRBD1	TRBV20-1	few	CSASGQATNEKLFF	TGCAGTGCTAGCGGACAGGCGACTAATGAAAAACTGTTTTTT
TRBJ2-5	TRBD2	TRBV7-2	NA	CARSAGDLAGGETQYF	TGTGCCAGAAGCGCAGGGGATCTAGCGGGAGGCGAGACCCAGTACTTC
TRBJ1-2	NA	TRBV20-1	many	CSAHPGDYGYTF	TGCAGTGCTCACCCAGGGGACTATGGCTACACCTTC
TRBJ1-1	NA	TRBV7-9	few	CASSLDGTIYTEAFF	TGTGCCAGCAGCTTAGATGGAACAATTTACACTGAAGCTTTCTTT
TRBJ1-1	TRBD1	TRBV4-1	few	CASSQEGTGGTEAFF	TGCGCCAGCAGCCAAGAGGGGACAGGGGGCACTGAAGCTTTCTTT
TRBJ2-3	TRBD2	TRBV20-1	NA	CSARPAGGRTDTQYF	TGCAGTGCTAGGCCGGCGGGGGGGCGCACAGATACGCAGTATTTT
TRBJ2-1	NA	TRBV11-1	few	CASSLDYRGGEQFF	TGTGCCAGCAGCTTAGACTACAGGGGAGGTGAGCAGTTCTTC
TRBJ2-3	NA	TRBV7-9	NA	CASSPLSRSAWGTQYF	TGTGCCAGCAGCCCCCTTTCCCGCAGTGCCTGGGGTACGCAGTATTTT